These 30 T cell receptor beta chains came from one sample sequenced in a study of cytomegalovirus exposure and HLA in healthy donors (dated by TCRdb to about 2017). Libraries were built with the immunoSEQ multiplex PCR assay. A mixture of 60 forward primers for TCR Vbeta segments and 13 reverse primers for TCR Jbeta segments was used in the multiplex PCR. TCRdb's version of the immuneACCESS table is confined to in-frame rearrangements and falls short of the full clone set. An unresolved V gene accounts for under half of the shortfall where checked; the remainder is of unknown origin. For this sample there are over 95,000 clones; over 65% appear just once. Jointly, the top ten make up less than 5.5% of the sample. The sample was PBMCs. All receptors come from a woman under 40 in good health and CMV-seropositive.

This clone was seen a few times. The chain joins TRBV5-1 to TRBJ2-2; TRBD2 matches 10 bases. With V trimmed by 4 bases and J by 0 bases, 6 bases remained unmatched. CDR3 size: 17 residues. Germline assignment: CDR1 SGHRS and CDR2 YFSETQ. The CDR3 DNA reads TGCGCCAGCAGCGCTAGCGGGAGATCGACGAACACCGGGGAGCTGTTTTTT. Amino acid sequence: CASSASGRSTNTGELFF.

This chain links TRBV5-4 with TRBJ1-2, with D possibly TRBD1 on 6 matching bases. The CDR3 is 15 amino acids. The germline CDR1 and CDR2 sequences are SGHNT and YYREEE (reference sequence). V lost 3 bases to trimming and J lost 1 base, with 13 bases between them. CDR3 sequence: CASSSQDSINYGYTF. The CDR3 nucleotides are TGTGCCAGCAGCTCCCAGGACAGCATTAACTATGGCTACACCTTC. Variable domain in full (rest from reference TRBV5-4 and TRBJ1-2): ETGVTQSPTHLIKTRGQQVTLRCSSQSGHNTVSWYQQALGQGPQFIFQYYREEENGRGNFPPRFSGLQFPNYSSELNVNALELDDSALYLCASSSQDSINYGYTFGSGTRLTVV.

The chain links TRBV6-5 to TRBJ2-5; D is unclear. CDR3 length: 14 amino acids. Germline V gene lookup returns CDR1 MNHEY and CDR2 SVGAGI. Trimming pared 7 bases from V and 4 bases from J, leaving 16 bases between. CDR3 sequence: CASTPMFGGETQYF. The CDR3 DNA follows: TGTGCCAGCACCCCAATGTTCGGTGGAGAGACCCAGTACTTC.

The rearrangement uses TRBV12-5 and TRBJ1-4; the D gene is possibly TRBD1 (6 bases). CDR3 size: 14 residues. CDR1 LGHNT and CDR2 FRNRAP come from the germline V gene. The V and J ends lost 9 bases and 8 bases respectively, with 19 bases between them. CDR3 nucleotide sequence: TGTGCTAGCGGGTCTACCGCAGGGGAGGAAAAACTGTTTTTT. Translated, it gives CASGSTAGEEKLFF.

The chain combines TRBV10-3 with TRBJ2-2; 11 bases align to TRBD2. Germline lookup yields CDR1 ENHRY and CDR2 SYGVKD. V shed 6 bases and J 1 base; nucleotides not matched to a gene: 1. The CDR3 loop spans 15 amino acids. This chain's CDR3 is CAIRTSGMNTGELFF. CDR3 nucleotide sequence: TGTGCCATCAGGACTAGCGGGATGAACACCGGGGAGCTGTTTTTT.

This chain uses TRBV2 with TRBJ2-1; 8 nucleotides match TRBD2. Germline V gene sequence: CDR1 SNHLY, CDR2 FYNNEI. With 5 bases clipped from V and 2 bases from J, the junction kept 11 bases outside the gene matches. The CDR3 contains 17 residues. CDR3 residues: CASSSLREDSTYNEQFF. Here the CDR3 DNA reads TGTGCCAGCAGTTCGTTGCGGGAGGACTCAACCTACAATGAGCAGTTCTTC.

Only one count was recorded for this clone. The CDR3 sequence: CASSLRTSGGAAETQYF. Written as DNA, the CDR3 is TGCGCCAGCAGCCTACGGACTAGCGGGGGCGCCGCGGAGACCCAGTACTTC. The genes are TRBV4-1 and TRBJ2-5; 13 bases agree with TRBD2. The V gene end was trimmed by 4 bases and the J gene end by 5 bases; junction bases not matched to a gene: 10. Germline CDR1 MGHRA, CDR2 YSYEKL. The CDR3 is 17 amino acids.

This clone was counted a single time. The chain uses TRBV7-6 and TRBJ2-7; 7 bases fit TRBD2. The CDR3 has 18 amino acids. The trim removed 5 bases at V and 5 bases at J, leaving 21 bases unmatched. Per the germline V gene, CDR1 is SGHVS and CDR2 is FNYEAQ. CDR3 bases: TGTGCCAGCAGCCGGATCTCTCCTAGCGCGGGAGCCGTCCACGAGCAGTACTTC. It encodes CASSRISPSAGAVHEQYF.

The chain has TRBV19 and TRBJ2-2, with a tentative D call TRBD2 (6 bases). V was clipped by 1 base and J by 1 base, with 19 bases between them. Germline CDR1 LNHDA, CDR2 SQIVND (reference sequence). The length of the CDR3 is 19 residues. CDR3 DNA sequence: TGTGCCAGTAGTATAGTCCATCTGGAGGGGCACGAGAACACCGGGGAGCTGTTTTTT. As protein: CASSIVHLEGHENTGELFF.

V usage is TRBV7-9 and J usage is TRBJ2-7; D unclear. Germline CDR1 and CDR2: SEHNR and FQNEAQ (reference sequence). The CDR3 length is 11 residues. Trimming removed 5 bases from V and 6 bases from J, with 8 bases in between. CDR3 nucleotide sequence: TGTGCCAGCAGCGACCTAGGCGAGCAGTACTTC. Its translation: CASSDLGEQYF. The full variable domain, its missing parts supplied by reference TRBV7-9 and TRBJ2-7, is DTGVSQNPRHKITKRGQNVTFRCDPISEHNRLYWYRQTLGQGPEFLTYFQNEAQLEKSRLLSDRFSAERPKGSFSTLEIQRTEQGDSAMYLCASSDLGEQYFGPGTRLTVT.

V is TRBV7-3 and J is TRBJ2-1, with 10 bases matching TRBD2. Germline-derived CDR1 and CDR2 are SGHTA and FQGTGA. After removal of 0 bases from V and 5 bases from J, the junction contained 13 bases not matched to a gene. There are 19 residues in the CDR3. CDR3 protein: CASSLTANPGAGGNNEQFF. CDR3 nucleotide sequence: TGTGCCAGCAGCTTAACGGCGAATCCGGGAGCGGGGGGGAACAATGAGCAGTTCTTC.

The rearrangement uses TRBV2 and TRBJ1-2, with D unclear. V was trimmed by 1 base and J by 4 bases, leaving 7 bases between them. Germline CDR1 SNHLY, CDR2 FYNNEI. The CDR3 runs 13 residues. CDR3 nucleotide sequence: TGTGCCAGCAGTGAAGGGCGGTTCTATGGCTACACCTTC. It codes for CASSEGRFYGYTF.

This sequence joins TRBV25-1 and TRBJ2-5, with 7 bases identical to TRBD1. This CDR3 comprises 14 residues. Germline assignment: CDR1 MGHDK and CDR2 SYGVNS. V lost 4 bases and J lost 5; bases outside the gene matches: 7. The CDR3 DNA reads TGTGCCAGCAGTGCAAAGACAGGGACGGAGACCCAGTACTTC. It encodes CASSAKTGTETQYF.

The chain links TRBV7-2 to TRBJ1-5; the match to TRBD1 covers 8 bases. Germline V CDR1 and CDR2: SGHTA, FQGNSA. The CDR3 loop spans 14 amino acids. Germline trimming cut 5 bases from V and 6 bases from J; bases unmatched to any gene: 6. Here the CDR3 DNA reads TGTGCCAGCAGCCCGCGACAGGGGTTTCAGCCCCAGCATTTT. Protein: CASSPRQGFQPQHF.

This clone was seen a handful of times. The chain employs TRBV6-5 and TRBJ1-1; tentative D call: TRBD1 (6 bases). Trimming shortened V by 6 bases and J by 1 base, and 15 bases separated the two germline ends. CDR1 is MNHEY, CDR2 SVGAGI, per germline. The CDR3 covers 15 residues. The CDR3 region is CASRDPGQRNTEAFF. The CDR3, as DNA: TGTGCCAGCAGGGATCCTGGACAGAGGAACACTGAAGCTTTCTTT.

Turning to this clone: Compared with germline, one end of the junction differs, possibly owing to a read error. V usage is TRBV7-7 and J usage is TRBJ2-2; 10 bases line up with TRBD2. The CDR3 spans 16 residues. CDR1 is SSHAT, CDR2 FNYEAQ, per germline (reference sequence). The CDR3 protein is CASSARLAGGTGELFF. Here the CDR3 DNA reads TGTGCTAGCAGCGCCCGATTAGCGGGGGGCACCGGGGAGCTGTTTTTT. Full variable domain (outside the CDR3, taken from reference TRBV7-7 and TRBJ2-2): GAGVSQSPRYKVTKRGQDVTLRCDPISSHATLYWYQQALGQGPEFLTYFNYEAQPDKSGLPSDRFSAERPEGSISTLTIQRTEQRDSAMYRCASSARLAGGTGELFFGEGSRLTVL.

J is TRBJ1-5 and V is TRBV2; no clear D gene. Germline CDR1 reads SNHLY; CDR2 reads FYNNEI. CDR3 length equals 14 residues. Trimming removed 1 base from V and 6 bases from J, with 10 bases in between. The CDR3 spells CASSEVLAGQPQHF. In DNA, the CDR3 is TGTGCCAGCAGTGAAGTCCTGGCGGGTCAGCCCCAGCATTTT.

The J gene is TRBJ2-7, the V gene TRBV4-1; tentatively, D is TRBD1 (6 bases). Germline CDR1 and CDR2: MGHRA and YSYEKL. This CDR3 is 15 amino acids long. V was cut by 0 bases and J by 2 bases, with 11 bases left in between. The CDR3: CASSQDRDTAYEQYF. The CDR3 DNA follows: TGCGCCAGCAGCCAAGACAGGGACACAGCCTACGAGCAGTACTTC.

The chain links TRBV6-4 to TRBJ2-7; no definite D call. V lost 4 bases and J 5 bases, leaving 15 bases between the germline ends. The V gene's germline CDR1 is MRHNA and CDR2 SNTAGT. This CDR3 contains 14 residues. CDR3 DNA sequence: TGTGCCAGCAGTGCCCCGCGCTGTCCGAACGAGCAGTACTTC. As protein: CASSAPRCPNEQYF.

This chain uses TRBV30 with TRBJ1-4, with 7 bases that match TRBD1. After removal of 3 bases from V and 10 bases from J, the junction contained 17 bases not matched to a gene. In germline, CDR1 is GTSNPN, CDR2 SVGIG (reference sequence). There are 16 residues in the CDR3. CDR3 in amino acids: CAWRSGTADRLGKLFF. The CDR3 nucleotides read TGTGCCTGGAGGTCCGGGACAGCAGACCGATTAGGAAAACTGTTTTTT. Full variable domain (missing parts from reference TRBV30 and TRBJ1-4): SQTIHQWPATLVQPVGSPLSLECTVEGTSNPNLYWYRQAAGRGLQLLFYSVGIGQISSEVPQNLSASRPQDRQFILSSKKLLLSDSGFYLCAWRSGTADRLGKLFFGSGTQLSVL.

The chain joins TRBV4-1 to TRBJ2-3, with 13 positions matching TRBD2. There are 15 residues in the CDR3. The V gene's germline CDR1 is MGHRA and CDR2 YSYEKL. J gave up 6 bases and V 7 bases, and 7 bases lay outside the gene matches. The CDR3 reads CASTWTSGGFDTQYF. CDR3 in DNA: TGCGCCAGCACCTGGACTAGCGGGGGATTTGATACGCAGTATTTT.

The V and J genes are TRBV27 and TRBJ2-7; 7 bases fit TRBD1. With 6 bases clipped from V and 3 bases from J, the junction kept 5 bases outside the gene matches. This CDR3 is 13 amino acids long. Germline CDR1 reads MNHEY; CDR2 reads SMNVEV (reference sequence). In nucleotides, the CDR3 is TGTGCCAGCAGACCGGACAGGTTCTACGAGCAGTACTTC. Protein product: CASRPDRFYEQYF.

The chain employs TRBV23-1 and TRBJ2-3; TRBD1 matches at 7 bases. TRBV23-1 is assigned to the ORF class and has an uncertain function. The CDR3 is made up of 15 amino acids. The trim removed 7 bases at V and 2 bases at J, leaving 9 bases unmatched. CDR3 region: CASIPTGQFTDTQYF. The CDR3 coding sequence is TGCGCCAGCATTCCTACGGGACAGTTCACAGATACGCAGTATTTT.

In regard to this clone: A junction end diverges from the germline sequence, so it may reflect a read error. The rearrangement uses TRBV20-1 and TRBJ1-2; D is possibly TRBD1 (6 bases). This CDR3 is built from 11 residues. Germline CDR1 is DFQATT and CDR2 is SNEGSKA (reference sequence). The CDR3 nucleotides read TGTCAGGGGCTAGCTAGCTATGGCTACACCTTC. It translates to CQGLASYGYTF.

The chain has TRBV10-2 and TRBJ1-3; D is ambiguous. This CDR3 has 15 residues. In germline, CDR1 is WSHSY, CDR2 SAAADI. V lost 2 bases and J 0 bases, leaving 8 bases between the germline ends. CDR3 DNA: TGCGCCAGCAGTGAGCAGGAAAGCTCTGGAAACACCATATATTTT. Translated: CASSEQESSGNTIYF.

V is TRBV11-2 and J is TRBJ2-2; no reliable D call. The germline V and J ends were trimmed by 5 bases and 0 bases, with 10 bases remaining between them. Germline V CDR1 and CDR2: SGHAT, FQNNGV. The CDR3 is 15 residues long. CDR3 loop: CASSPRIANTGELFF. The DNA for the CDR3 is TGTGCCAGCAGCCCCCGAATAGCGAACACCGGGGAGCTGTTTTTT.

This chain connects TRBV7-9 to TRBJ1-1, with 7 bases aligning to TRBD1. CDR1 is SEHNR, CDR2 FQNEAQ, per germline (reference sequence). There are 13 residues in the CDR3. Trimming cost V 3 bases and J 6 bases; bases outside gene matches: 4. The CDR3 loop is CASSFTGEAEAFF. The CDR3 region has the DNA TGTGCCAGCAGCTTCACAGGGGAGGCTGAAGCTTTCTTT.

The V gene is TRBV10-3, the J gene TRBJ2-2; 12 bases match TRBD2. Germline trimming cut 4 bases from V and 4 bases from J; bases unmatched to any gene: 7. The length of the CDR3 is 17 residues. Germline assignment: CDR1 ENHRY and CDR2 SYGVKD. CDR3 bases: TGTGCCATCAGTGTCGCGACTAGCGGGAGCATCACCGGGGAGCTGTTTTTT. Protein: CAISVATSGSITGELFF.

The V call is TRBV10-3, the J call TRBJ2-7; 12 bases agree with TRBD2. The CDR3 consists of 14 residues. The V gene's germline CDR1 is ENHRY and CDR2 SYGVKD. V lost 4 bases, J lost 7 bases, and 5 bases stayed unmatched. The CDR3 DNA follows: TGTGCCATCAGTGGACTAGCGGGAGCTCTGGAGCAGTACTTC. This sequence encodes CAISGLAGALEQYF.

This chain links TRBV7-9 with TRBJ1-1, with a tentative D call TRBD1 (6 bases). V was trimmed by 5 bases and J by 0 bases, leaving 10 bases between them. CDR3 length: 14 amino acids. Germline V gene lookup returns CDR1 SEHNR and CDR2 FQNEAQ (reference sequence). DNA of the CDR3: TGTGCCAGCAGCCAAACAGGGATGAACACTGAAGCTTTCTTT. This translates into CASSQTGMNTEAFF.